The rows below give T cell receptor beta chains drawn from one sample of a study of CD8+ T cells in alopecia areata. Clones were sequenced by immunoSEQ multiplex PCR, and TCRdb holds only the in-frame ones, with some missing. The repertoire consists of approximately 220,000 clones, with more than 30% occurring once and the leading ten covering roughly 0.45%. Sequences were derived from CD4+ T cells sorted from blood, sampled at approximately week 31, from a patient treated with tofacitinib. These receptors were obtained from a human donor with alopecia areata. The CDR3 runs from the conserved cysteine through the conserved F or W. The D gene is left open where the match is weak. Clone sizes are given selectively: once, few, many, or a class where the clone is expanded.

CDR3 length | J gene | V gene | clone size | D gene | CDR3 protein | CDR3 DNA
14 | TRBJ2-5 | TRBV7-7 | few | - | CASSLTGFEETQYF | TGTGCTAGCAGCCTAACAGGTTTTGAAGAGACCCAGTACTTC
14 | TRBJ1-5 | TRBV23-1 | - | - | CASLHPYSNQPQHF | TGCGCCAGCTTACACCCCTATAGCAATCAGCCCCAGCATTTT
15 | TRBJ1-2 | TRBV2 | - | - | CASSTGTSGPYGYTF | TGTGCCAGCAGTACCGGGACTAGCGGACCCTATGGCTACACCTTC
15 | TRBJ2-3 | TRBV14 | - | - | CASSLQLVSTDTQYF | TGTGCCAGCAGCCTCCAGCTGGTTAGCACAGATACGCAGTATTTT
13 | TRBJ1-4 | TRBV29-1 | - | - | CSALEGTGEKLFF | TGCAGCGCCTTAGAGGGGACTGGTGAAAAACTGTTTTTT
14 | TRBJ2-1 | TRBV5-1 | few | TRBD1 | CASRDRGRDNEQFF | TGCGCCAGCAGGGACAGGGGACGTGACAATGAGCAGTTCTTC
12 | TRBJ2-2 | TRBV11-1 | - | - | CASSLWSGELFF | TGTGCCAGCAGCTTATGGTCCGGGGAGCTGTTTTTT
14 | TRBJ1-5 | TRBV11-2 | - | - | CASSGGYSNQPQHF | TGTGCCAGCAGCGGAGGTTATAGCAATCAGCCCCAGCATTTT
14 | TRBJ2-1 | TRBV2 | - | - | CASSELLAGGEQFF | TGTGCCAGCAGTGAACTATTGGCAGGCGGAGAGCAGTTCTTC
15 | TRBJ1-1 | TRBV9 | few | - | CASSVENREGTEAFF | TGTGCCAGCAGCGTAGAGAACAGGGAGGGCACTGAAGCTTTCTTT
12 | TRBJ2-7 | TRBV30 | - | - | CACRLDWVEQYF | TGTGCCTGCCGGTTGGACTGGGTAGAGCAGTACTTC
19 | TRBJ2-6 | TRBV18 | - | TRBD2 | CASSPAAGVRANGANVLTF | TGTGCCAGCTCACCGGCTGCGGGGGTCCGGGCAAATGGGGCCAACGTCCTGACTTTC
15 | TRBJ2-5 | TRBV15 | few | TRBD1 | CATSTGQGGQETQYF | TGTGCCACCAGCACCGGACAGGGAGGACAAGAGACCCAGTACTTC
16 | TRBJ2-7 | TRBV9 | - | TRBD2 | CASSSRLAGSTYEQYF | TGTGCCAGCAGCTCAAGACTAGCGGGATCAACCTACGAGCAGTACTTC
13 | TRBJ1-5 | TRBV30 | few | - | CAWSPKGLQPQHF | TGTGCCTGGAGTCCGAAGGGTCTGCAGCCCCAGCATTTT
14 | TRBJ2-1 | TRBV5-1 | - | TRBD1 | CASSPRDSYNEQFF | TGCGCCAGCAGCCCCAGGGACAGCTACAATGAGCAGTTCTTC
15 | TRBJ1-1 | TRBV5-1 | - | TRBD1 | CASSFSGTGNTEAFF | TGCGCCAGCAGCTTCTCCGGGACAGGGAACACTGAAGCTTTCTTT
11 | TRBJ2-7 | TRBV5-1 | - | - | CASSSGNEQYF | TGCGCCAGCAGCTCGGGGAACGAGCAGTACTTC
13 | TRBJ2-1 | TRBV29-1 | few | TRBD2 | CSEGETSDNEQFF | TGCAGCGAGGGTGAGACTAGCGACAATGAGCAGTTCTTC
15 | TRBJ2-7 | TRBV29-1 | - | - | CSVVLGQGSSYEQYF | TGCAGCGTTGTTTTAGGGCAGGGCAGCTCCTACGAGCAGTACTTC
15 | TRBJ2-2 | TRBV5-1 | - | - | CASSSRESGTGELFF | TGCGCCAGCAGCTCCAGGGAGTCTGGCACCGGGGAGCTGTTTTTT
13 | TRBJ2-7 | TRBV2 | - | TRBD1 | CASRTTGADEQYF | TGTGCCAGCAGGACGACAGGGGCGGACGAGCAGTACTTC
15 | TRBJ1-6 | TRBV6-5 | few | TRBD1 | CASSYDGTVRSPLHF | TGTGCCAGCAGTTACGACGGGACAGTCAGATCACCCCTCCACTTT
16 | TRBJ1-2 | TRBV23-1 | - | - | CASSQSKTSRPYGYTF | TGCGCCAGCAGTCAATCGAAGACATCCCGTCCCTATGGCTACACCTTC
16 | TRBJ2-7 | TRBV18 | - | TRBD2 | CASSPGLAGQGYEQYF | TGTGCCAGCTCACCGGGACTAGCGGGACAGGGCTACGAGCAGTACTTC
14 | TRBJ1-2 | TRBV2 | - | TRBD1 | CASSDRGGSYGYTF | TGTGCCAGCAGCGACAGGGGGGGCTCCTATGGCTACACCTTC
15 | TRBJ1-4 | TRBV6-5 | - | - | CASSQPGQRNEKLFF | TGTGCCAGCAGTCAACCCGGACAGCGAAATGAAAAACTGTTTTTT
14 | TRBJ1-5 | TRBV7-2 | - | - | CASSPRGGYQPQHF | TGTGCCAGCAGCCCCAGGGGCGGCTATCAGCCCCAGCATTTT
14 | TRBJ1-2 | TRBV15 | - | - | CATSRDDRQGGYTF | TGTGCCACCAGCAGGGATGACAGGCAGGGTGGCTACACCTTC
18 | TRBJ2-2 | TRBV29-1 | few | TRBD2 | CSVAFSGGTKPNTGELFF | TGCAGCGTGGCCTTTAGCGGGGGGACAAAGCCGAACACCGGGGAGCTGTTTTTT
11 | TRBJ1-1 | TRBV29-1 | - | - | CSALRGAEAFF | TGCAGCGCCTTGCGGGGGGCTGAAGCTTTCTTT
13 | TRBJ1-5 | TRBV6-5 | few | TRBD1 | CASGGTGNQPQHF | TGTGCCAGCGGGGGGACAGGCAATCAGCCCCAGCATTTT
17 | TRBJ2-7 | TRBV7-8 | - | TRBD1 | CASSNTLDRGHSYEQYF | TGTGCCAGCAGCAACACCTTGGACAGGGGGCACTCCTACGAGCAGTACTTC
16 | TRBJ1-4 | TRBV6-5 | - | - | CASSYFGRQSNEKLFF | TGTGCCAGCAGTTACTTTGGGCGGCAGTCTAATGAAAAACTGTTTTTT
12 | TRBJ2-7 | TRBV2 | - | - | CASSEPGRRQYF | TGTGCCAGCAGTGAACCAGGCCGAAGACAGTACTTC
17 | TRBJ2-7 | TRBV4-1 | many | - | CASSQVDLGTDSYEQYF | TGCGCCAGCAGCCAAGTGGACCTTGGGACGGATTCCTACGAGCAGTACTTC
15 | TRBJ2-3 | TRBV18 | few | - | CASSPLPGSTDTQYF | TGTGCCAGCTCACCACTCCCGGGAAGCACAGATACGCAGTATTTT
15 | TRBJ1-1 | TRBV18 | - | TRBD1 | CASSLGQGRNTEAFF | TGTGCCAGCTCACTGGGACAGGGAAGGAACACTGAAGCTTTCTTT